Below, 20 T cell receptor beta chains from the same sample are listed, as sequenced in a study of blood T cell repertoires in COVID-19. Profiled with immunoSEQ multiplex PCR; TCRdb holds only in-frame clones, not every one. The top ten clones hold roughly 1.5% of a sample with 250,000 to 350,000 clones, around 85% of them seen once. Sequenced sample: peripheral blood. These receptors all stem from a human donor with COVID-19, enrolled during active disease. The donor label of this sample is uncertain.

This sequence joins TRBV11-3 and TRBJ2-1; D may be TRBD1 (7 bases). V was clipped by 4 bases and J by 9 bases, with 16 bases between them. The CDR3 length is 14 residues. Germline lookup yields CDR1 SGHNT and CDR2 YENEEA. CDR3 amino acids: CASSWWGDRSEQFF. CDR3 nucleotide sequence: TGTGCCAGCAGCTGGTGGGGGGACAGAAGTGAGCAGTTCTTC.

This clone occurred many times. The chain uses TRBV10-3 and TRBJ2-5, with TRBD1 matching 7 bases. Germline assignment: CDR1 ENHRY and CDR2 SYGVKD. V shed 5 bases, J shed 1 base, and the junction held 4 bases outside the gene matches. This CDR3 spans 14 amino acids. CDR3 amino acids: CAISKQGRQETQYF. CDR3 coding DNA: TGTGCCATCAGTAAACAGGGGCGCCAAGAGACCCAGTACTTC.

The V gene is TRBV4-1, the J gene TRBJ1-2, with D possibly being TRBD1 (5 bases). V was shortened by 1 base and J by 4 bases, with 10 bases between the two germline ends. CDR1 and CDR2 from the germline V gene are MGHRA and YSYEKL. The CDR3 loop spans 14 amino acids. This chain's CDR3 is CASSQGAGSYGYTF. The CDR3 DNA follows: TGCGCCAGCAGCCAAGGGGCAGGGTCCTATGGCTACACCTTC.

The rearrangement links TRBV25-1 to TRBJ2-1; D not certain. From germline, CDR1 is MGHDK and CDR2 SYGVNS. Trimming pared 1 base from V and 3 bases from J, leaving 10 bases between. The CDR3 extends over 15 amino acids. CDR3 sequence reads: CASSEFPSGYNEQFF. CDR3 sequence (DNA): TGTGCCAGCAGTGAATTCCCGTCGGGCTACAATGAGCAGTTCTTC. Filled out from reference TRBV25-1 and TRBJ2-1, the complete variable domain reads EADIYQTPRYLVIGTGKKITLECSQTMGHDKMYWYQQDPGMELHLIHYSYGVNSTEKGDLSSESTVSRIRTEHFPLTLESARPSHTSQYLCASSEFPSGYNEQFFGPGTRLTVL.

CDR3 DNA sequence: TGTGCTAGCCTACGGCCGAGACTAGCGGATTACGAGCAGTACTTC. Translating gives CASLRPRLADYEQYF. The chain couples TRBV7-7 to TRBJ2-7; the match to TRBD2 covers 9 bases. In germline, CDR1 is SSHAT, CDR2 FNYEAQ (reference sequence). The CDR3 is 15 amino acids.

The chain combines TRBV2 with TRBJ2-7; a possible D gene is TRBD1 (6 bases). Germline CDR1 is SNHLY and CDR2 is FYNNEI. CDR3 length: 14 amino acids. V was pared by 7 bases and J by 5 bases, with 18 bases between. CDR3: CASTHEGDRNEQYF. The CDR3 DNA reads as TGTGCCAGCACCCACGAGGGGGACCGGAACGAGCAGTACTTC.

The J gene is TRBJ1-2, the V gene TRBV4-1, with D maybe TRBD1 (5 bases). Per germline, CDR1 MGHRA and CDR2 YSYEKL. This CDR3 has 15 residues. Trimming shortened V by 1 base and J by 3 bases, and 12 bases separated the two germline ends. For the CDR3, the DNA is TGCGCCAGCAGCCAAGGGCCGGGGGGAGACTATGGCTACACCTTC. Its protein is CASSQGPGGDYGYTF.

V is TRBV28 and J is TRBJ2-7; D not certain. The CDR3 is 13 amino acids. Trimming cost V 4 bases and J 4 bases, with 11 bases left between them. Germline V gene sequence: CDR1 MDHEN, CDR2 SYDVKM. The CDR3 reads CASSSRWAYEQYF. The CDR3, as DNA: TGTGCCAGCAGTTCCCGATGGGCTTACGAGCAGTACTTC. The whole variable domain, filled in from reference TRBV28 and TRBJ2-7, reads DVKVTQSSRYLVKRTGEKVFLECVQDMDHENMFWYRQDPGLGLRLIYFSYDVKMKEKGDIPEGYSVSREKKERFSLILESASTNQTSMYLCASSSRWAYEQYFGPGTRLTVT.

The chain joins TRBV19 to TRBJ2-1; the match to TRBD2 covers 7 bases. From germline, CDR1 is LNHDA and CDR2 SQIVND (reference sequence). The CDR3 loop spans 14 amino acids. The V segment lost 4 bases and the J segment 5 bases; nucleotides outside the gene matches: 5. The CDR3, as DNA: TGTGCCAGTAGTACCAGCGGGGTGAACAATGAGCAGTTCTTC. It yields the protein CASSTSGVNNEQFF.

The chain combines TRBV7-8 with TRBJ1-6; 9 bases are a match to TRBD1. From germline, CDR1 is SGHVS and CDR2 FQNEAQ. The CDR3 covers 15 residues. The V gene end was trimmed by 2 bases and the J gene end by 7 bases; junction bases not matched to a gene: 3. The DNA for the CDR3 is TGTGCCAGCAGCTTAATGGACAGGGGAAATTCACCCCTCCACTTT. Protein product: CASSLMDRGNSPLHF.

V is TRBV7-9 and J is TRBJ2-7, with a tentative D call TRBD1 (6 bases). This CDR3 has 18 amino acids. CDR1 and CDR2 (germline): SEHNR, FQNEAQ (reference sequence). Trimming took off 1 base at V and 0 bases at J, with 19 bases between the two ends. Here the CDR3 DNA reads TGTGCCAGCAGCTTAGGCTGGGGTGGCAGGGGAAGCTCCTACGAGCAGTACTTC. It codes for CASSLGWGGRGSSYEQYF.

This clone was found a few times. The chain has TRBV4-1 and TRBJ1-5; 7 bases map to TRBD1. The CDR3 is 18 amino acids. The germline gives CDR1 MGHRA, CDR2 YSYEKL. J was trimmed by 0 bases and V by 0 bases; bases with no gene match: 8. In DNA, the CDR3 is TGCGCCAGCAGCCAAGATCCCGCCAGGGGGGATAGCAATCAGCCCCAGCATTTT. Amino acid sequence: CASSQDPARGDSNQPQHF.

The CDR3 loop reads CSVDPGGGETQYF. CDR3 coding DNA: TGCAGCGTTGACCCGGGAGGGGGGGAGACCCAGTACTTC. V gene TRBV29-1 combines with J gene TRBJ2-5; 8 positions match TRBD2. The CDR3 runs to 13 residues. V lost 3 bases to trimming and J lost 5 bases; unmatched junction nucleotides: 5. Germline V gene lookup returns CDR1 SQVTM and CDR2 ANQGSEA.

The V gene is TRBV6-1, the J gene TRBJ2-7; a possible D gene is TRBD1 (6 bases). The V gene's germline CDR1 is MNHNS and CDR2 SASEGT. With 2 bases removed from V and 2 bases from J, the gap between germline ends came to 10 bases. The CDR3 is 14 residues long. The CDR3 DNA follows: TGTGCCAGCAGTGAACAGGGGTCCGCCTACGAGCAGTACTTC. Translating it yields CASSEQGSAYEQYF.

The chain joins TRBV5-4 to TRBJ2-7; 8 positions agree with TRBD2. This CDR3 spans 13 amino acids. Germline-derived CDR1 and CDR2 are SGHNT and YYREEE (reference sequence). V was clipped by 4 bases and J by 9 bases; unmatched bases: 9. The CDR3 region has the DNA TGTGCCAGCAGCCAGACCGGGCTAGCGGGGCAGTACTTC. Residues: CASSQTGLAGQYF.

V and J are TRBV3-1 (or the pseudogene TRBV3-2) and TRBJ2-5, with no clear D. The germline V gene has CDR1 LGHDT and CDR2 YNNKEL (reference sequence). This CDR3 is 15 amino acids long. V dropped 1 base and J dropped 1 base, with 10 bases sitting between them. The CDR3 protein is CASSQGVGPQETQYF. In DNA, the CDR3 is TGTGCCAGCAGCCAAGGGGTTGGGCCCCAAGAGACCCAGTACTTC.

V usage is TRBV6-5 and J usage is TRBJ1-5, with D unresolved. Germline loops: CDR1 MNHEY, CDR2 SVGAGI. CDR3 length: 14 residues. The ends were cut back, 6 bases at V and 6 bases at J, with 15 bases in the middle. The CDR3 bases are TGTGCCAGCAGCGAGTCCGGAGGCGTTCAGCCCCAGCATTTT. Its translation: CASSESGGVQPQHF.

CDR3 protein: CAWSVRREGYYEQYF. For the CDR3, the DNA is TGTGCCTGGAGTGTACGGCGGGAGGGATACTACGAGCAGTACTTC. V gene TRBV30 combines with J gene TRBJ2-7; 9 nucleotides align to TRBD2. The germline V gene encodes CDR1 GTSNPN and CDR2 SVGIG (reference sequence). The CDR3 sequence is 15 residues long. V lost 0 bases to trimming and J lost 3 bases; unmatched junction nucleotides: 6.

V is TRBV30 and J is TRBJ2-3; D is uncertain. This CDR3 contains 13 residues. Trimming removed 1 base from V and 1 base from J, with 6 bases in between. Germline CDR1 is GTSNPN and CDR2 is SVGIG (reference sequence). The CDR3: CAWSGAGTDTQYF. The DNA of the CDR3 is TGTGCCTGGAGTGGGGCAGGCACAGATACGCAGTATTTT.

The chain recombines TRBV2 with TRBJ2-1, with 9 nucleotides matching TRBD2. From germline, CDR1 is SNHLY and CDR2 FYNNEI. CDR3 length: 17 amino acids. V dropped 4 bases and J dropped 10; count of bases not matched to a gene: 17. The CDR3 region is CASSGGGRAVVAREQFF. The CDR3 region has the DNA TGTGCCAGCAGTGGGGGCGGGAGGGCCGTGGTGGCTAGGGAGCAGTTCTTC.